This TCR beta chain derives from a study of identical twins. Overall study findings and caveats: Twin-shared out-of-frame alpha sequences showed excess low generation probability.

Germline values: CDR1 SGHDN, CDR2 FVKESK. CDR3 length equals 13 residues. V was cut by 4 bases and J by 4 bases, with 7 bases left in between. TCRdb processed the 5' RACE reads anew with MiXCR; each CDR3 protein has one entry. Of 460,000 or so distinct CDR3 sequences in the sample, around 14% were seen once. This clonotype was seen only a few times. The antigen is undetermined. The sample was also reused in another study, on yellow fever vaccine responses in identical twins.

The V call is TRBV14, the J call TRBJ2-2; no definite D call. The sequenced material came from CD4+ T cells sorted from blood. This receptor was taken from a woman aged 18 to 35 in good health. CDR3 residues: CASSRQSTGELFF. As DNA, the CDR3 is TGTGCCAGCAGCCGTCAAAGCACCGGGGAGCTGTTTTTT.